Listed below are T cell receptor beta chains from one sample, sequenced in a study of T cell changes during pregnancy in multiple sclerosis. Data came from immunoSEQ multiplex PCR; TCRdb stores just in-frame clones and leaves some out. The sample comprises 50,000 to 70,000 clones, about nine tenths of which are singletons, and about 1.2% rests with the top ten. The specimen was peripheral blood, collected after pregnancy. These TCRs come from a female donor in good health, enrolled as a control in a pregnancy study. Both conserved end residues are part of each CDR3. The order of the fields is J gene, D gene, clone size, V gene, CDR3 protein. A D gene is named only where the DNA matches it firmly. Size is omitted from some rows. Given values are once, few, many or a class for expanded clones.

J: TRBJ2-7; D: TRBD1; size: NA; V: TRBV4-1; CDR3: CASRRTGGPYEQYF
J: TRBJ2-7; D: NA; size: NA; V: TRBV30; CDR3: CAWCKGGTVSYEQYF
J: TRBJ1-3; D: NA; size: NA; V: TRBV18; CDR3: CATFSSGNTIYF
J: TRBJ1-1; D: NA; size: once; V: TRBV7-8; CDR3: CASSLGQQNTEAFF
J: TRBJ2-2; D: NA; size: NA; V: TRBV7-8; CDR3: CASSLVIANLNTGELFF
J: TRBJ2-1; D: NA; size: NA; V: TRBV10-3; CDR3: CAISGAGSADEQFF
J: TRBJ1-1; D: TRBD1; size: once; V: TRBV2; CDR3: CASSDSGQINTEAFF
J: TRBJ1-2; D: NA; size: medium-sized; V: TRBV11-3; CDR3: CASSLEGRGGDYGYTF
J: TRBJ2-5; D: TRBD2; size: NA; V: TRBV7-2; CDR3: CASSLPMGLAGQETQYF
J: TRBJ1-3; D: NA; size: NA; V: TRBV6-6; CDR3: CASTLTTGEGNTIYF
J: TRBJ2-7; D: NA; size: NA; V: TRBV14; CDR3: CASSPTGGGEQYF
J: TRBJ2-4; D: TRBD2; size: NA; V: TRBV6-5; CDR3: CASSYSGGGVKNIQYF
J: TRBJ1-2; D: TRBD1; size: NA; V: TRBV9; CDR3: CASSVAKDRGRANYGYTF
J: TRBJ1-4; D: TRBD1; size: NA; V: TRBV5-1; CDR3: CASSLGGQGAEKLFF
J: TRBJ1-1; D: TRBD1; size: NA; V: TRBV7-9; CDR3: CASSRPRTGLNTEAFF
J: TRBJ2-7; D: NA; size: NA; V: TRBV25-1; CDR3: CASSDQGFSYEQYF
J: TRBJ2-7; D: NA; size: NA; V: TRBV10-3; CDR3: CAISGDSGPQEQYF
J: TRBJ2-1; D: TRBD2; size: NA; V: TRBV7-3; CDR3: CASSLEAGDEQFF
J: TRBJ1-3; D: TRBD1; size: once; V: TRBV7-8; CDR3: CASSRTGDSGNTIYF
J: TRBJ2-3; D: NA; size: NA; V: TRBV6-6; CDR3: CASSYSGRTTDTQYF
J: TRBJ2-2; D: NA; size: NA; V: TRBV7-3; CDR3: CASSLLAGVNTGELFF
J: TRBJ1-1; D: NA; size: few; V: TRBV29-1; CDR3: CSVPGRTEAFF
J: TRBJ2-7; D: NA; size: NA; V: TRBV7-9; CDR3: CASSSHRSRYEQYF
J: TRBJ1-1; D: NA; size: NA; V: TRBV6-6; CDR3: CASSSEAGVHTEAFF
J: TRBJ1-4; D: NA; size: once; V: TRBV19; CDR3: CASSPWTDTNEKLFF
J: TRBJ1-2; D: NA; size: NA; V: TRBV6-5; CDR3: CASSLGQSYGYTF
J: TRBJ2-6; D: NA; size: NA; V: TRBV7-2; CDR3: CASSSDVRASGANVLTF
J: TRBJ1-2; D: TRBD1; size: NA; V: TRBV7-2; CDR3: CASSLDYGTGDHGYTF
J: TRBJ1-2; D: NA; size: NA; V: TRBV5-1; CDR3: CASSPDSSYGYTF
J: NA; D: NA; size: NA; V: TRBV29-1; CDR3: CSAGDRDYEQYF
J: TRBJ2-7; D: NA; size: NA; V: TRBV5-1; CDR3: CASSLRAGPEQYF
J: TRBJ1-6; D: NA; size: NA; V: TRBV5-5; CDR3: CASSLRASEVSPLHF
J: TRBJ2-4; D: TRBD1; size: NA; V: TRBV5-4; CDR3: CASSFRTGEGGNIQYF
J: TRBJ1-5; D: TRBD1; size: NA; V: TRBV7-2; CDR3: CASSYRQGMPPQHF
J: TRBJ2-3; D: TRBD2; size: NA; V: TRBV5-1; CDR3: CASSLEGGGSTDTQYF
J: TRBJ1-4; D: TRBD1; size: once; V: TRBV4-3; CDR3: CASSQSLRTGGTNEKLFF
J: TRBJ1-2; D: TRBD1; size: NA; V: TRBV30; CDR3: CAWAGTGLTNYGYTF
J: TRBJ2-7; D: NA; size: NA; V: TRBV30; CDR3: CAWSSGSPYEQYF
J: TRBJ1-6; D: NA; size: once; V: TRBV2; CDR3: CASSVTATHNSPLHF
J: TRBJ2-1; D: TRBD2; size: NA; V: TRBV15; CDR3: CATSRDGFGLAGGNEQFF
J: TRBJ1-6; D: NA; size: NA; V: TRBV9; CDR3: CASSVEGGNSPLHF